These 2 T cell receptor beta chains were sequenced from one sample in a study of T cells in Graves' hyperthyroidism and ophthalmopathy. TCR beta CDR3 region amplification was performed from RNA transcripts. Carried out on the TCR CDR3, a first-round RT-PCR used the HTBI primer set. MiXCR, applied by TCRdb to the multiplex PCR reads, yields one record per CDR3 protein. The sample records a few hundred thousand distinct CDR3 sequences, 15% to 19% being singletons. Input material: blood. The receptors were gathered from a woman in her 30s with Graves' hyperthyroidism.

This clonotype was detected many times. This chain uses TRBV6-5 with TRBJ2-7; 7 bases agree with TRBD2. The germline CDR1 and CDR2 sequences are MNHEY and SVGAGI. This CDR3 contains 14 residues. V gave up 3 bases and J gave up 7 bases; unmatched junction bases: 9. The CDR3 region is CASSYVGGPEEQYF. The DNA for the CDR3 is TGTGCCAGCAGTTATGTGGGAGGGCCTGAGGAGCAGTACTTC.

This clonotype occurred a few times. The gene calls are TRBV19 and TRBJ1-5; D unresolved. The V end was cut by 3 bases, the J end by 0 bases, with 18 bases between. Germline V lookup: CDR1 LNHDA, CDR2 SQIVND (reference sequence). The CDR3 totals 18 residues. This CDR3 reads CASSILTMTAGSNQPQHF. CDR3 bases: TGTGCCAGTAGTATCCTAACGATGACGGCAGGTAGCAATCAGCCCCAGCATTTT.